The 8 T cell receptor beta chains below come from one sample, sequenced in a study of blood T cell repertoires in COVID-19. Some clones are missing from TCRdb's copy, which holds only in-frame ones; the method was immunoSEQ multiplex PCR. Of about 260,000 clones listed, around 89% are singletons. Sequencing input: PBMCs or T cells enriched from blood (not recorded which). The receptors originated from a man between 45 and 60 years old who had been exposed to COVID-19.

The chain combines TRBV10-3 with TRBJ2-1; D is perhaps TRBD1 (5 bases). The CDR3 loop spans 13 amino acids. Germline-derived CDR1 and CDR2 are ENHRY and SYGVKD. V shed 10 bases and J shed 5 bases, with 15 bases lying between them. The CDR3 nucleotides are TGTGCCACTCACCAGGGATTAGACAATGAGCAGTTCTTC. Amino acids: CATHQGLDNEQFF.

The chain uses TRBV28 and TRBJ1-6; 7 bases align to TRBD1. The CDR3 has 16 residues. J was trimmed by 4 bases and V by 2 bases; bases with no gene match: 5. Germline V gene sequence: CDR1 MDHEN, CDR2 SYDVKM. The CDR3 region is CASSLRTGAYNSPLHF. The CDR3 bases are TGTGCCAGCAGTTTAAGGACAGGAGCATATAATTCACCCCTCCACTTT.

The chain uses TRBV20-1 and TRBJ1-6, with 7 bases fitting TRBD1. V was clipped by 3 bases and J by 7 bases; unmatched bases: 6. Germline V CDR1 and CDR2: DFQATT, SNEGSKA (reference sequence). The CDR3 spans 14 residues. Written as DNA, the CDR3 is TGCAGTGCTAGTAACAACAGGGGAAATTCACCCCTCCACTTT. Residues: CSASNNRGNSPLHF.

The V gene is TRBV5-1, the J gene TRBJ1-1, with D unclear. Germline CDR1 and CDR2: SGHRS and YFSETQ. The V and J ends lost 2 bases and 3 bases respectively, with 14 bases between them. The CDR3 runs to 15 residues. CDR3 sequence reads: CASSLLRPRDTEAFF. CDR3 DNA: TGCGCCAGCAGCTTATTGAGGCCGAGGGACACTGAAGCTTTCTTT.

In this sample, this clone turned up a few times. This chain connects TRBV2 to TRBJ2-2; D perhaps matches TRBD2 (5 bases). Trimming removed 6 bases from V and 2 bases from J, with 10 bases in between. This CDR3 comprises 14 residues. Germline assignment: CDR1 SNHLY and CDR2 FYNNEI. CDR3 region: CASSTGLNTGELFF. The DNA for the CDR3 is TGTGCCAGCAGCACGGGATTAAACACCGGGGAGCTGTTTTTT.

The chain uses TRBV11-2 and TRBJ2-1, with 7 bases fitting TRBD2. V trimming: 3 bases; J trimming: 1 base; junction bases outside the gene matches: 6. Germline V gene data show CDR1 as SGHAT and CDR2 as FQNNGV. The CDR3 loop spans 16 amino acids. CDR3 protein: CASSLRLAASYNEQFF. CDR3 bases: TGTGCCAGCAGCTTGAGGCTAGCGGCATCCTACAATGAGCAGTTCTTC.

This sequence joins TRBV7-9 and TRBJ2-3; 8 bases align to TRBD1. The V and J ends lost 5 bases and 4 bases, in that order; junction bases with no gene match: 5. Per the germline V gene, CDR1 is SEHNR and CDR2 is FQNEAQ (reference sequence). The CDR3 spans 14 residues. The CDR3 sequence is CASSARQGSDTQYF. The CDR3 DNA follows: TGTGCCAGCAGCGCTCGACAGGGGTCAGATACGCAGTATTTT. Complete variable domain (other parts from reference TRBV7-9 and TRBJ2-3): DTGVSQNPRHKITKRGQNVTFRCDPISEHNRLYWYRQTLGQGPEFLTYFQNEAQLEKSRLLSDRFSAERPKGSFSTLEIQRTEQGDSAMYLCASSARQGSDTQYFGPGTRLTVL.

The J gene is TRBJ2-1, the V gene TRBV6-4; 9 bases are shared with TRBD2. The CDR3 has 14 residues. After removal of 4 bases from V and 6 bases from J, the junction contained 4 bases not matched to a gene. Germline-derived CDR1 and CDR2 are MRHNA and SNTAGT. For the CDR3, the DNA is TGTGCCAGCAGTGCTCGCGGGGGGGGCAATGAGCAGTTCTTC. It is translated as CASSARGGGNEQFF.